This TCR beta chain derives from a study of neurological immune-mediated disorders. This clonotype has ten or more counts. The antigen remains undetermined. Unsorted libraries used 2 million PBMCs kept at -80 degrees C. Study-wide points: HTLV-1-associated myelopathy ranked highest for TCR clonal expansion and multiple sclerosis lowest, beneath healthy controls.

TCRdb reanalysed the 5' RACE reads using MiXCR and keeps one entry per CDR3 protein. The sample includes 55,000 to 75,000 distinct CDR3 sequences, 4% to 6% of them seen just once. CDR1 is SGHKS, CDR2 YYEKEE, per germline (reference sequence). The V end lost 4 bases, the J end lost 5 bases, and 1 base lay between the germline ends. CDR3 size: 10 residues. The receptor's source is a woman in her thirties with multiple sclerosis. Sequencing used PBMCs. The J gene is TRBJ2-1, the V gene TRBV5-5, with D unresolved. The CDR3 loop is CASSNNEQFF. CDR3 coding DNA: TGTGCCAGCAGCAACAATGAGCAGTTCTTC.